One sample yielded the 4 T cell receptor beta chains listed below, sequenced in a study of CD8 T cells in ankylosing spondylitis. General study results and limits: Blood of patients with ankylosing spondylitis appeared to be characterized by a TCR beta motif of several highly homologous variants.

For these TCRs, the target antigens are not known. Each CDR3 protein gets one entry after TCRdb re-called the 5' RACE reads with MiXCR. The sample lists some 100,000 distinct CDR3 sequences, roughly 9% occurring once. Sequenced material: blood, either unsorted or a sorted T cell fraction (not recorded which). These receptors were collected from a male donor with ankylosing spondylitis.

A few counts support this clonotype. The genes are TRBV6-1 and TRBJ2-2; TRBD1 matches 7 bases. V shed 6 bases and J 5 bases; nucleotides not matched to a gene: 9. CDR1 and CDR2 (germline): MNHNS, SASEGT. The CDR3 extends over 15 amino acids. The DNA of the CDR3 is TGTGCCAGCAGCCTGACAGGGAGTCGGACCGGGGAGCTGTTTTTT. The encoded protein is CASSLTGSRTGELFF.

This clonotype was observed at least ten times. The gene calls are TRBV14 and TRBJ2-5, with TRBD1 as a possible D gene (6 bases). The CDR3 consists of 16 residues. Germline CDR1 is SGHDN and CDR2 is FVKESK. V lost 1 base, J lost 5 bases, and 17 bases lay in between. In DNA form, the CDR3 reads TGTGCCAGCAGCCAAGGAGTGGGGGCAAGCTTGGAGACCCAGTACTTC. Translating gives CASSQGVGASLETQYF.

This chain connects TRBV7-9 to TRBJ2-3; D is uncertain. CDR3 length: 15 residues. From germline, CDR1 is SEHNR and CDR2 FQNEAQ (reference sequence). V was cut by 5 bases and J by 0 bases, with 12 bases left in between. CDR3 loop: CASSPSRSSTDTQYF. The DNA of the CDR3 is TGTGCCAGCAGCCCCTCACGCTCTAGCACAGATACGCAGTATTTT.

The table lists this clonotype with a few counts. The CDR3 DNA sequence: TGTGCCAGCAGCGAGGCGGGGTCCGCGCGCGAGCAGTACTTC. Protein product: CASSEAGSAREQYF. This chain joins TRBV5-6 and TRBJ2-7; a possible D gene is TRBD2 (6 bases). V lost 4 bases and J 6 bases, leaving 17 bases between the germline ends. The CDR3 is 14 amino acids. The V gene's germline CDR1 is SGHDT and CDR2 YYEEEE.